Following are 9 T cell receptor beta chains from one sample sequenced in a study of blood T cell repertoires in COVID-19 (dated by TCRdb to 2018 to 2021). Receptors were amplified or captured by the immunoSEQ multiplex PCR assay. TCRdb took over this immuneACCESS table, retaining in-frame rearrangements with V and J assigned. Such tables are incomplete; in checked studies, under half of the missing clones stem from an unresolved V gene, and the remainder is unexplained. This sample has more than 200,000 clones in its table, and about 91% of those were observed once. 5% to 6.5% of the sample belongs to the ten largest clones. The material sequenced was peripheral blood. These TCRs come from a woman between 25 and 40 years old with COVID-19, enrolled during active disease.

The genes are TRBV5-4 and TRBJ2-7, with D possibly TRBD2 on 7 matching bases. The V and J ends lost 4 bases and 0 bases respectively, with 14 bases between them. This CDR3 contains 15 residues. Germline CDR1 is SGHNT and CDR2 is YYREEE (reference sequence). Here the CDR3 DNA reads TGTGCCAGCAGCAGGGGGGGGAGCCGCTCCTACGAGCAGTACTTC. Encoded protein: CASSRGGSRSYEQYF.

The chain links TRBV6-6 to TRBJ2-3; a weak D match, TRBD1 (5 bases). This CDR3 contains 12 residues. Germline CDR1 and CDR2: MNHNY and SVGAGI (reference sequence). Trimming removed 6 bases at V and 5 bases at J, with 9 bases between. As DNA, the CDR3 is TGTGCCAGCAGGCAGGGTTTAGATACGCAGTATTTT. It yields the protein CASRQGLDTQYF.

The chain joins TRBV9 to TRBJ1-1; 9 nucleotides line up with TRBD1. The trim removed 3 bases at V and 5 bases at J, leaving 5 bases unmatched. This CDR3 is 14 amino acids long. Germline CDR1 reads SGDLS; CDR2 reads YYNGEE. Written as DNA, the CDR3 is TGTGCCAGCAGCGAGACAGGGGGGGTGACTGAAGCTTTCTTT. Residues: CASSETGGVTEAFF.

DNA of the CDR3: TGTGCCAGCTCACTATCGACAGGGGGGTTCTCCTCTGGGGCCAACGTCCTGACTTTC. Translated, it gives CASSLSTGGFSSGANVLTF. The chain links TRBV18 to TRBJ2-6; 9 bases are shared with TRBD1. This CDR3 spans 19 amino acids. Trimming removed 4 bases from V and 0 bases from J; junction bases left unmatched: 10. CDR1 is KGHSH, CDR2 LQKENI, per germline.

J is TRBJ2-5 and V is TRBV6-5, with TRBD2 matching 7 bases. V was pared by 4 bases and J by 7 bases, with 9 bases of the junction left unmatched. Per the germline V gene, CDR1 is MNHEY and CDR2 is SVGAGI. This CDR3 has 14 residues. CDR3: CASSLGDYARTQYF. DNA for the CDR3: TGTGCCAGCAGTTTAGGGGACTACGCCCGGACCCAGTACTTC.

This chain joins TRBV15 and TRBJ2-1; possibly TRBD2 for D (7 bases). The CDR3 length is 15 residues. The germline CDR1 and CDR2 sequences are LNHNV and YYDKDF (reference sequence). V gave up 7 bases and J gave up 0 bases, with 13 bases separating them. The CDR3 sequence is CATKAGARSYNEQFF. The CDR3, as DNA: TGTGCCACCAAGGCGGGGGCACGCTCCTACAATGAGCAGTTCTTC.

The chain joins TRBV6-1 to TRBJ1-5; maybe TRBD1 (6 bases). The length of the CDR3 is 15 residues. The germline CDR1 and CDR2 sequences are MNHNS and SASEGT. Trimming pared 3 bases from V and 4 bases from J, leaving 13 bases between. The CDR3 here is CASSDLRGGNQPQHF. In nucleotides, the CDR3 is TGTGCCAGCAGTGATCTCAGGGGTGGTAATCAGCCCCAGCATTTT.

The chain combines TRBV2 with TRBJ2-1; D remains ambiguous. The germline V gene has CDR1 SNHLY and CDR2 FYNNEI. The CDR3 has 11 residues. Trimming cost V 7 bases and J 7 bases, with 8 bases left between them. The CDR3 DNA reads TGTGCCAGCATCGGGTGGAATGAGCAGTTCTTC. It yields the protein CASIGWNEQFF.

The chain is built from TRBV5-1 and TRBJ2-1; D not resolved. The CDR3 runs to 16 residues. Germline V gives CDR1 SGHRS, CDR2 YFSETQ. V was pared by 4 bases and J by 0 bases, with 14 bases between. CDR3 sequence: CASSPRFLSSYNEQFF. In nucleotides, the CDR3 is TGCGCCAGCAGCCCAAGATTTTTGAGCTCCTACAATGAGCAGTTCTTC.